This TCR beta chain was sequenced in a study of blood T cell repertoires in COVID-19. The wider study: Spain, Italy and the United States supplied samples that represented acute and convalescent COVID-19. In each case, the material was cDNA or gDNA derived from T cells, B-cell-depleted T cells, or PBMCs.

As handled by the study authors: Reference gene primer amplification yielded estimated nucleated cell counts. Sequencing was performed with immunoSEQ multiplex PCR; in TCRdb, only in-frame clones are kept and a portion is missing. V and J calls and clone size are copied from that table; D and trimming were computed from the DNA. The repertoire holds approximately 400,000 clones, around 92% seen once, with 1% to 1.5% in the top ten. The germline V gene has CDR1 MDHEN and CDR2 SYDVKM. CDR3 length equals 14 residues. V dropped 8 bases and J dropped 0 bases, with 11 bases sitting between them. What was sequenced was peripheral blood. The sequence derives from a man in his forties with acute or convalescent COVID-19. V usage is TRBV28 and J usage is TRBJ1-5; D is unclear. The CDR3 bases are TGTGCCAGCGTCAGACTTTATAGCAATCAGCCCCAGCATTTT. Amino acid sequence: CASVRLYSNQPQHF.